Presented here are 18 T cell receptor beta chains from one specimen sequenced in a study of vaccination effects on CD4 cells after COVID-19. The table came from immunoSEQ multiplex PCR; TCRdb's copy has only in-frame clones and leaves some out. Of around 40,000 clones listed, roughly 65% were seen once; the top ten hold around 4.4%. Following a roughly ten-day culture, CD4+ T cells were purified. These receptors' antigens are unknown. The sequences come from CD4+ T cells from PBMCs cultured without peptide, collected before COVID-19 vaccination. The receptors originated from a human donor who received a COVID-19 vaccine.

With respect to this clone: The junction and the germline gene differ at one end; a read error may be behind it. The chain has TRBV7-8 and TRBJ1-4, with TRBD1 matching 7 bases. The CDR3 is 18 residues long. CDR1 and CDR2 from the germline V gene are SGHVS and FQNEAQ. CDR3 sequence: CASTLTQQGLRANEKLFF. The CDR3 region has the DNA TGTGCCAGCACCTTAACTCAACAGGGGTTGAGAGCTAATGAAAAACTGTTTTTT.

V gene TRBV27 combines with J gene TRBJ1-1, with no clear D. CDR1 is MNHEY and CDR2 is SMNVEV in the germline V gene (reference sequence). The CDR3 runs 13 residues. Trimming removed 3 bases at V and 4 bases at J, with 9 bases between. The CDR3 sequence: CASSFSSGTEAFF. CDR3 bases: TGTGCCAGCAGTTTTAGTAGTGGCACTGAAGCTTTCTTT.

The rearrangement uses TRBV6-1 and TRBJ1-6; 10 bases line up with TRBD1. Trimming removed 2 bases from V and 10 bases from J; junction bases left unmatched: 11. CDR3 size: 17 residues. The germline V gene encodes CDR1 MNHNS and CDR2 SASEGT. As DNA, the CDR3 is TGTGCCAGCAGTGAATTTTTCGGGACAGGGGCCGGGTCACCCCTCCACTTT. As protein: CASSEFFGTGAGSPLHF.

The genes are TRBV6-5 and TRBJ1-3; D gene unclear. There are 12 residues in the CDR3. Germline-derived CDR1 and CDR2 are MNHEY and SVGAGI. V was clipped by 5 bases and J by 2 bases, with 4 bases between them. This CDR3 is CASSNAGNTIYF. The CDR3 region has the DNA TGTGCCAGCAGTAACGCTGGAAACACCATATATTTT.

The chain employs TRBV7-2 and TRBJ2-5, with 10 bases matching TRBD2. CDR1 and CDR2 (germline): SGHTA, FQGNSA. The junction had 13 bases not matched to a gene; V was cut back by 5 bases and J by 4 bases. This CDR3 is built from 17 residues. CDR3 in amino acids: CASSQIGLAALLETQYF. In DNA form, the CDR3 reads TGTGCCAGCAGCCAGATCGGACTAGCGGCTCTATTAGAGACCCAGTACTTC.

The chain has TRBV30 and TRBJ1-3; D possibly corresponds to TRBD1 (5 bases). V lost 1 base to trimming and J lost 4 bases, with 14 bases between them. This CDR3 is built from 15 residues. Germline V gene data show CDR1 as GTSNPN and CDR2 as SVGIG (reference sequence). The DNA for the CDR3 is TGTGCCTGGAGTGGGTTCCGGGCAGGGGGAAACACCATATATTTT. Protein: CAWSGFRAGGNTIYF. Variable domain in full (rest from reference TRBV30 and TRBJ1-3): SQTIHQWPATLVQPVGSPLSLECTVEGTSNPNLYWYRQAAGRGLQLLFYSVGIGQISSEVPQNLSASRPQDRQFILSSKKLLLSDSGFYLCAWSGFRAGGNTIYFGEGSWLTVV.

The rearrangement links TRBV15 to TRBJ2-1; 9 bases line up with TRBD2. The CDR3 is 16 residues long. V was pared by 1 base and J by 4 bases, with 5 bases of the junction left unmatched. Germline-derived CDR1 and CDR2 are LNHNV and YYDKDF (reference sequence). The CDR3 DNA sequence: TGTGCCACCAGCAGAGCTTTTGCGGGGGGGTACAATGAGCAGTTCTTC. It codes for CATSRAFAGGYNEQFF.

The chain couples TRBV7-6 to TRBJ2-7, with 7 bases fitting TRBD2. The CDR3 contains 15 residues. Germline CDR1 is SGHVS and CDR2 is FNYEAQ. V lost 2 bases and J lost 0; bases outside the gene matches: 4. DNA of the CDR3: TGTGCCAGCAGCTTAAGTGGGACTAACTCCTACGAGCAGTACTTC. As protein: CASSLSGTNSYEQYF.

This chain joins TRBV2 and TRBJ2-7; D gene unclear. The CDR3 contains 14 residues. V was pared by 4 bases and J by 2 bases, with 12 bases between. Germline values: CDR1 SNHLY, CDR2 FYNNEI. The CDR3 DNA sequence: TGTGCCAGCAGTGCGCCCATTACAACCTACGAGCAGTACTTC. Its protein is CASSAPITTYEQYF.

The chain uses TRBV19 and TRBJ2-3; 13 positions match TRBD2. The CDR3 sequence is 16 residues long. CDR1 is LNHDA and CDR2 is SQIVND in the germline V gene (reference sequence). The CDR3 region has the DNA TGTGCTTCTAAACGTGGGACTAGCGGGGAAATATATACGCAGTATTTT. Amino acid sequence: CASKRGTSGEIYTQYF.

This sequence joins TRBV27 and TRBJ2-3; 10 bases agree with TRBD2. V trimming: 6 bases; J trimming: 4 bases; junction bases outside the gene matches: 7. The germline gives CDR1 MNHEY, CDR2 SMNVEV (reference sequence). This CDR3 has 15 residues. CDR3 sequence: CASRRTSGHSDTQYF. DNA of the CDR3: TGTGCCAGCAGAAGGACTAGCGGCCATTCAGATACGCAGTATTTT.

The chain combines TRBV7-9 with TRBJ1-4; D unresolved. The V gene lost 3 bases and the J gene lost 0 bases, with 14 bases spanning the gap. The CDR3 is 17 amino acids. CDR1 is SEHNR and CDR2 is FQNEAQ in the germline V gene (reference sequence). This CDR3 is CASSFLSRPATNEKLFF. For the CDR3, the DNA is TGTGCCAGCAGCTTTTTAAGTAGGCCAGCAACTAATGAAAAACTGTTTTTT.

In its sample, this clone was seen a few times. V usage is TRBV7-6 and J usage is TRBJ1-3; D unclear. CDR1 and CDR2 (germline): SGHVS, FNYEAQ. The CDR3 runs to 15 residues. Trimming stripped 1 base from V and 0 bases from J, with 7 bases between. CDR3 amino acids: CASSLDWNSGNTIYF. Written as DNA, the CDR3 is TGTGCCAGCAGCTTAGACTGGAACTCTGGAAACACCATATATTTT.

V is TRBV4-1 and J is TRBJ2-7; 11 bases align to TRBD2. The ends lost 1 base at V and 2 bases at J; junction bases unmatched: 4. The germline CDR1 and CDR2 sequences are MGHRA and YSYEKL. This CDR3 contains 16 residues. DNA for the CDR3: TGCGCCAGCAGCCAAGTTGTAGCGGGGGGGACCTACGAGCAGTACTTC. This gives the protein CASSQVVAGGTYEQYF.

The table lists this clone with a count of one. J is TRBJ2-3 and V is TRBV6-4; D is unclear. CDR1 is MRHNA and CDR2 is SNTAGT in the germline V gene. This CDR3 has 11 amino acids. V lost 5 bases to trimming and J lost 2 bases, with 2 bases between them. In DNA form, the CDR3 reads TGTGCCAGCAGTACCACAGATACGCAGTATTTT. It is translated as CASSTTDTQYF.

The chain has TRBV6-1 and TRBJ1-2; unclear D gene. Germline assignment: CDR1 MNHNS and CDR2 SASEGT. The V gene lost 3 bases and the J gene lost 4 bases, with 12 bases spanning the gap. The CDR3 has 14 amino acids. The CDR3 sequence is CASSEMEGAYGYTF. In DNA form, the CDR3 reads TGTGCCAGCAGTGAGATGGAGGGCGCCTATGGCTACACCTTC.

This clone appeared a few times. The chain uses TRBV7-9 and TRBJ2-1; 13 bases map to TRBD2. This CDR3 is 16 amino acids long. The V segment lost 3 bases and the J segment 6 bases; nucleotides outside the gene matches: 5. From germline, CDR1 is SEHNR and CDR2 FQNEAQ (reference sequence). CDR3 in amino acids: CASSFGLAGEGNEQFF. The DNA of the CDR3 is TGTGCCAGCAGCTTCGGACTAGCGGGAGAAGGCAATGAGCAGTTCTTC.

The V call is TRBV24-1, the J call TRBJ2-2; no firm D call. Germline CDR1 and CDR2: KGHDR and SFDVKD. The ends were cut back, 5 bases at V and 0 bases at J, with 3 bases in the middle. The CDR3 sequence is 13 residues long. The CDR3 nucleotides are TGTGCCACCAGTGGATCGAACACCGGGGAGCTGTTTTTT. Protein sequence: CATSGSNTGELFF.